This entry features one T cell receptor (beta chain) sequence. Clones were sequenced by immunoSEQ multiplex PCR, and TCRdb holds only the in-frame ones, with some missing. The sample gives about 7,400 clones, approximately 82% of which show up once; about 29% is in the top ten. This sample was included in a study of control samples from healthy donors and cancer patients. This CDR3 has 14 amino acids. Germline V gives CDR1 MNHEY, CDR2 SVGEGT. V lost 2 bases and J 0 bases, leaving 6 bases between the germline ends. Sequencing was done on a sample of PBMCs. The chain has TRBV6-2 or TRBV6-3 and TRBJ2-3; D perhaps matches TRBD2 (5 bases). The sequence was obtained from a man in his 70s with lung cancer. The CDR3 region is CASSYRTSTDTQYF. The CDR3, as DNA: TGTGCCAGCAGTTACCGGACTAGCACAGATACGCAGTATTTT.